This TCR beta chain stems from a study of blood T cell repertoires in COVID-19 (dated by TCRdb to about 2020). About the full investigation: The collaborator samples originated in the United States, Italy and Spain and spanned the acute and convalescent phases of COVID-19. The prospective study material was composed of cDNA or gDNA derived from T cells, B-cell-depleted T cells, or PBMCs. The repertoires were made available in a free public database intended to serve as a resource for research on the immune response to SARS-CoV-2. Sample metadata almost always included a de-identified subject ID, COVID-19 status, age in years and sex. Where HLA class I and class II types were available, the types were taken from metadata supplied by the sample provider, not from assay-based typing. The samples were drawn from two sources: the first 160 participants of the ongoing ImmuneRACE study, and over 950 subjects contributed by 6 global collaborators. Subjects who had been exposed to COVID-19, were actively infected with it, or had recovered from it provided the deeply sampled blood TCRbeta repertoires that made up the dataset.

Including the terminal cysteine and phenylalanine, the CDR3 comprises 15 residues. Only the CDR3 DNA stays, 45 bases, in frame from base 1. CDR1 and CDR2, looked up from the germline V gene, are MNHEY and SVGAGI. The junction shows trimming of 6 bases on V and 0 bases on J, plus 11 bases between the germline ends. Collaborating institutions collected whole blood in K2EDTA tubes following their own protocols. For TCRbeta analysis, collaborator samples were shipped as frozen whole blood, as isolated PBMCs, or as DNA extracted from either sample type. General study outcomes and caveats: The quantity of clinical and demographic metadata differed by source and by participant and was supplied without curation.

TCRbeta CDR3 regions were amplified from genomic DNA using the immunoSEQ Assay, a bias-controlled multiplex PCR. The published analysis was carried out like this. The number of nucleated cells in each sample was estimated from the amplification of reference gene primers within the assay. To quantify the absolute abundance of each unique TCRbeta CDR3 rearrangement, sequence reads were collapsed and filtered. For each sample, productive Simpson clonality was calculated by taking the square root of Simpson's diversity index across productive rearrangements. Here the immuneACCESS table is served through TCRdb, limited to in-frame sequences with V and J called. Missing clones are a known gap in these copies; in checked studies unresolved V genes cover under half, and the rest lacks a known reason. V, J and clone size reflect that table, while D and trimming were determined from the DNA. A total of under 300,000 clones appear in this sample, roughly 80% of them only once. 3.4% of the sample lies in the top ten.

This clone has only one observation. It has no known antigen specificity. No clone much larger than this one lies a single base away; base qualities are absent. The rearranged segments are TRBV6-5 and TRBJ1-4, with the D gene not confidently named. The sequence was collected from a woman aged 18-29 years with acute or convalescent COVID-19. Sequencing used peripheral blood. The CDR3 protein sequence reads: CASSYDGATNEKLFF. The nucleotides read TGTGCCAGCAGCTACGACGGAGCAACTAATGAAAAACTGTTTTTT.